This TCR beta chain was sequenced in a study of identical twins (dated by TCRdb to about 2016). For context, the study as a whole: The study deep-sequenced TCR alpha and beta repertoires from monozygotic twins, unrelated adults of various ages and cord blood to test whether fetal clonotypes persist. Replicate twin experiments were performed at different times using different library preparation protocols to rule out contamination.

From the cysteine through the phenylalanine, the CDR3 covers 15 amino acids. Of the read, only the CDR3 DNA is kept; its 45 bases are in frame from base 1. V is trimmed back by 4 bases and J by 3 bases, and the junction contains 6 bases that no gene match accounts for. The germline V gene yields KGHDR for CDR1 and SFDVKD for CDR2. Only healthy Caucasian donors were included. The twin cohort comprised three pairs of female monozygotic twins, all aged roughly 18 to 30 years. CD4+ and CD8+ T cell populations were isolated with positive isolation kits from Invitrogen. The method behind the library was 5' RACE. The instrument given in TCRdb is Illumina HiSeq 2000. Template switching added a universal primer binding site, and the final cDNA carried a unique molecular identifier that allowed TCR cDNA molecules to be counted accurately. Specific primers in the conserved constant-segment region were used to synthesize first-strand cDNA for the TCR alpha and beta chains. To control for contamination, every cDNA library was double barcoded, receiving both a SMART-Mk sample barcode and Illumina barcodes. TruSeq adapter sequences and Illumina sample barcodes were added in two successive PCR steps. TCR alpha and beta cDNA libraries were sequenced on the Illumina HiSeq platform with custom primers. The authors' pipeline ran thus. Raw reads were processed with MiGEC to extract unique molecular identifiers, and MiXCR was used to determine CDR3 positions. Recombination models were inferred per individual with the repgenHMM and IGoR tools using an EM algorithm. Shared clonotypes were analyzed with the tcR package in R, and sharing was normalized by the product of cloneset sizes. To study raw recombination without the effects of thymic and clonal selection, out-of-frame nonproductive sequences were analyzed. TCRdb passed the public sequencing reads through fastp at Q25 and MiXCR, retaining productive beta sequences. Each entry merges the rows of one CDR3 protein and shows their most common DNA and genes. TCRdb, not the original authors, processed these V and J calls. Within this sample are just over 500,000 distinct CDR3 sequences, with 20% to 25% of them counted one time only. The leading ten clones occupy about 0.93% of the sample.

General conclusions and limits of the study: In monozygotic twins, recombination models systematically underestimated out-of-frame TCR alpha sharing, but the models matched the sharing seen between unrelated individuals. Zero-insertion analyses could be partly confounded by invariant T cells such as MAIT and iNKT, though diverse VJ usage argued against such confounding for most clonotypes. Excess twin sharing in beta out-of-frame sequences was weaker because fewer shared sequences lowered the signal-to-noise ratio. Compared with coincidental sharing between unrelated individuals, an excess of low generation-probability sequences was observed among out-of-frame TCR alpha sequences shared between twins. Fewer insertions were carried by abundant cord blood beta clonotypes, a similar but weaker trend appeared in young adult naive repertoires, and no such trend appeared in memory repertoires. Conclusions relied on cross-sectional statistical analysis, since the same donors could not be followed over many years.

As regards this clonotype: Its antigen is currently not known. Base qualities were left out, and no much larger clone turns up one base away.

The data were also submitted as part of a second study, on T cells expressing NK-cell markers. As the second paper documents: TCR beta-chain repertoires were profiled in sorted CD3+CD56+NKG2C+, CD3+CD56+NKG2C- and CD3+CD56-NKG2C+ T-cell subsets from fewer than 10 donors. Of the eight sequenced donors, seven were found to be HCMV-seropositive and one was found to be HCMV-seronegative. In several experiments an anti-gammadeltaTCR antibody was added to restrict sorting to alphabetaTCR-expressing T cells. In more than 5 donors, the dominant CD3+CD56+NKG2C+ clonotypes were found to rank among the top 10 CD8+ clonotypes and to make up about 1.0-7.5% of CD8+ T cells. Those dominant clonotypes were again the most abundant among CD3+CD56-NKG2C+ cells in four donors, at roughly 28.3-65%. Whether the expanded NKG2C-expressing T cell clones were specific for HCMV antigens remained unclear. The eight sequenced donors were randomly selected healthy volunteers, three men and five women. HCMV-specific IgG was detected in serum with a commercial ELISA kit to determine HCMV serostatus. MIGEC was used to demultiplex reads and group the reads by UMI, and MiTCR was used to assemble and quantify clonotypes. To remove erroneous sequences, TCR cDNA sequences were retained only when supported by two or more reads. Downstream repertoire analysis used the tcR package, and clonotypes were matched across fractions by CDR3 nucleotide sequence plus V segment. VDJmatch was used to annotate antigen specificity against VDJdb, with one amino acid substitution in CDR3 allowed.

The source of this sequence is a woman aged 18-29 years in good health. Source material: CD4+ T cells sorted from blood. The sequence joins TRBV24-1 to TRBJ2-7; 9 central nucleotides agree with TRBD2. This receptor has the CDR3 CATSDPASGVYEQYF. The nucleotides read TGTGCCACCAGTGACCCAGCTAGCGGGGTCTACGAGCAGTACTTC.